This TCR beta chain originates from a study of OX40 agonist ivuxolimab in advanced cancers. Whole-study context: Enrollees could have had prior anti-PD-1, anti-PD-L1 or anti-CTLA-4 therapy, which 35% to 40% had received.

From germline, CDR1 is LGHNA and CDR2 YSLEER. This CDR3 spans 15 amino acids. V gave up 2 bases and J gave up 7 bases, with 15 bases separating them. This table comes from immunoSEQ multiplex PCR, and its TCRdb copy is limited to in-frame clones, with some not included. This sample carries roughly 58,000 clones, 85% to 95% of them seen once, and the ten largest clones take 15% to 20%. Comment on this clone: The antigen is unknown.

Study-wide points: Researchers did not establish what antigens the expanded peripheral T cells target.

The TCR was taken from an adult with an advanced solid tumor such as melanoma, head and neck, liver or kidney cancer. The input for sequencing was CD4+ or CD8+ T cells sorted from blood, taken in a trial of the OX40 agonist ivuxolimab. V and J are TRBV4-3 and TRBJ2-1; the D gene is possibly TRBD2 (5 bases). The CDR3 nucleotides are TGCGCCAGCAGCCAACCAGTTGGCGGGTTGAATGAGCAGTTCTTC. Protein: CASSQPVGGLNEQFF.